Each of the 30 T cell receptor beta chains below was sequenced from the same sample in a study of cytomegalovirus exposure and HLA in healthy donors. Vbeta (60) and Jbeta (13) primers were used in the PCR. Sequenced by immunoSEQ multiplex PCR; TCRdb stores in-frame clones only, minus some. Found here are about 82,000 clones, approximately 81% of them singletons; the top ten hold 6% to 8%. Source material: PBMCs. These receptors came from a woman in her forties or fifties in good health and CMV-seropositive.

V gene TRBV6-4 combines with J gene TRBJ2-7; D is possibly TRBD1 (5 bases). Looked up from germline, CDR1 is MRHNA and CDR2 is SNTAGT. V was pared by 2 bases and J by 7 bases, with 21 bases between. The length of the CDR3 is 16 residues. CDR3 nucleotides: TGTGCCAGCAGTGACCTCTACTCAGCAGGGCCAGGGGAGCAGTACTTC. Translation: CASSDLYSAGPGEQYF.

This clone was recorded once. The chain joins TRBV7-6 to TRBJ2-3; TRBD2 aligns across 14 bases. In germline, CDR1 is SGHVS, CDR2 FNYEAQ. With 5 bases clipped from V and 3 bases from J, the junction kept 4 bases outside the gene matches. The CDR3 spans 16 residues. This CDR3 reads CASSLGTSGSTDTQYF. CDR3 bases: TGTGCCAGCAGCCTAGGGACTAGCGGGAGTACAGATACGCAGTATTTT.

This chain joins TRBV28 and TRBJ2-5; tentatively, D is TRBD1 (6 bases). Germline-derived CDR1 and CDR2 are MDHEN and SYDVKM. The germline V and J ends were trimmed by 7 bases and 3 bases, with 12 bases remaining between them. The CDR3 has 13 amino acids. CDR3 residues: CASTGGGKETQYF. CDR3 sequence (DNA): TGTGCCAGCACTGGGGGCGGAAAAGAGACCCAGTACTTC.

This clone was observed once. Here the CDR3 DNA reads TGTGCCAGCAGCAGGGGGCGCGATAGCAATCAGCCCCAGCATTTT. This gives the protein CASSRGRDSNQPQHF. The chain links TRBV6-1 to TRBJ1-5; 8 bases are a match to TRBD1. Germline V gene sequence: CDR1 MNHNS, CDR2 SASEGT. This CDR3 is 15 amino acids long. The trim removed 6 bases at V and 0 bases at J, leaving 4 bases unmatched.

V and J are TRBV5-6 and TRBJ2-7; 9 bases fit TRBD2. Germline-derived CDR1 and CDR2 are SGHDT and YYEEEE. V trimming: 1 base; J trimming: 2 bases; junction bases outside the gene matches: 4. The CDR3 runs 15 residues. CDR3 amino acids: CASSLPLAGTYEQYF. CDR3 DNA sequence: TGTGCCAGCAGCTTGCCGCTAGCGGGAACCTACGAGCAGTACTTC.

In this sample, this clone turned up a few times. This chain joins TRBV25-1 and TRBJ1-1; maybe TRBD1 (5 bases). With 8 bases removed from V and 7 bases from J, the gap between germline ends came to 17 bases. This CDR3 has 13 residues. CDR1 and CDR2 (germline): MGHDK, SYGVNS. Here the CDR3 DNA reads TGTGCCAGCGCCGGAAGGGGAGGAAGTGAAGCTTTCTTT. Translated, it gives CASAGRGGSEAFF.

In its sample, this clone was seen once. The chain uses TRBV14 and TRBJ1-3, with 7 positions matching TRBD1. CDR3 length: 16 amino acids. After removal of 1 base from V and 3 bases from J, the junction contained 6 bases not matched to a gene. Germline CDR1 SGHDN, CDR2 FVKESK. CDR3 nucleotides: TGTGCCAGCAGCCAAGCCCTCGACAGGGTTGGAAACACCATATATTTT. Translating gives CASSQALDRVGNTIYF. The full variable domain, in which reference TRBV14 and TRBJ1-3 provide the parts outside the CDR3, is EAGVTQFPSHSVIEKGQTVTLRCDPISGHDNLYWYRRVMGKEIKFLLHFVKESKQDESGMPNNRFLAERTGGTYSTLKVQPAELEDSGVYFCASSQALDRVGNTIYFGEGSWLTVV.

This chain joins TRBV9 and TRBJ2-3, with D possibly TRBD1 on 6 matching bases. The V end was cut by 2 bases, the J end by 4 bases, with 17 bases between. The germline CDR1 and CDR2 sequences are SGDLS and YYNGEE. The CDR3 spans 16 residues. Written as DNA, the CDR3 is TGTGCCAGCAGCGTGGGGGCGCAGGTCGGTGCAGATACGCAGTATTTT. Translating it yields CASSVGAQVGADTQYF.

J is TRBJ1-1 and V is TRBV29-1; TRBD1 agrees at 8 bases. CDR1 and CDR2 from the germline V gene are SQVTM and ANQGSEA. With V trimmed by 4 bases and J by 5 bases, 6 bases remained unmatched. The CDR3 contains 13 residues. CDR3 DNA sequence: TGCAGCGTTGCCGTCCAGGGGGCTACTGAAGCTTTCTTT. Translation: CSVAVQGATEAFF.

There are a few counts of this clone. V is TRBV6-4 and J is TRBJ2-3, with TRBD1 matching 11 bases. This CDR3 contains 16 residues. The V segment lost 3 bases and the J segment 0 bases; nucleotides outside the gene matches: 2. The germline V gene has CDR1 MRHNA and CDR2 SNTAGT. The DNA for the CDR3 is TGTGCCAGCAGTGAAGGACAGGGGGCCAGCACAGATACGCAGTATTTT. The encoded protein is CASSEGQGASTDTQYF.

CDR3 residues: CASSLTWDRGNEQFF. The CDR3 bases are TGTGCCAGCAGCTTAACATGGGACAGGGGGAATGAGCAGTTCTTC. The chain recombines TRBV11-2 with TRBJ2-1; TRBD1 matches 11 bases. From germline, CDR1 is SGHAT and CDR2 FQNNGV. The junction had 4 bases not matched to a gene; V was cut back by 2 bases and J by 7 bases. This CDR3 has 15 amino acids. The full variable domain, with the rest looked up from reference TRBV11-2 and TRBJ2-1, is EAGVAQSPRYKIIEKRQSVAFWCNPISGHATLYWYQQILGQGPKLLIQFQNNGVVDDSQLPKDRFSAERLKGVDSTLKIQPAKLEDSAVYLCASSLTWDRGNEQFFGPGTRLTVL.

This clone appeared a single time. This rearrangement joins TRBV5-6 to TRBJ2-6, with TRBD1 matching over 9 bases. The J segment lost 0 bases and the V segment lost 3 bases, leaving 10 bases of the junction unmatched. CDR1 is SGHDT, CDR2 YYEEEE, per germline. The CDR3 covers 19 residues. DNA for the CDR3: TGTGCCAGCAGCTCGAAGGGGGGACAGGGTTTCTCTGGGGCCAACGTCCTGACTTTC. It translates to CASSSKGGQGFSGANVLTF.

V usage is TRBV6-5 and J usage is TRBJ2-7; D gene unclear. The germline V gene encodes CDR1 MNHEY and CDR2 SVGAGI. Trimming took off 0 bases at V and 2 bases at J, with 11 bases between the two ends. The length of the CDR3 is 15 residues. The CDR3 DNA follows: TGTGCCAGCAGTTACTCTACCCCGGGTACCTACGAGCAGTACTTC. It encodes CASSYSTPGTYEQYF.

The V and J genes are TRBV7-2 and TRBJ1-1, with no clear D. The CDR3 spans 15 residues. V lost 4 bases and J lost 4, with 16 bases in between. Germline V gene lookup returns CDR1 SGHTA and CDR2 FQGNSA. CDR3 in DNA: TGTGCCAGCAGCTCCGAACTAAAATCGGGCACTGAAGCTTTCTTT. The encoded protein is CASSSELKSGTEAFF.

This clone was seen just once. The chain uses TRBV2 and TRBJ1-4, with D maybe TRBD1 (6 bases). The length of the CDR3 is 14 residues. The germline CDR1 and CDR2 sequences are SNHLY and FYNNEI. The V end was cut by 2 bases, the J end by 7 bases, with 11 bases between. The CDR3 nucleotides read TGTGCCAGCAGTGAATTGGGGGCGGGTGAAAAACTGTTTTTT. It codes for CASSELGAGEKLFF.

The chain carries TRBV7-8 and TRBJ1-2; D is perhaps TRBD1 (5 bases). Germline CDR1 reads SGHVS; CDR2 reads FQNEAQ. The CDR3 has 14 residues. Trimming pared 3 bases from V and 4 bases from J, leaving 12 bases between. In nucleotides, the CDR3 is TGTGCCAGCAGCTTTGGGGGGTTTAGCTATGGCTACACCTTC. Amino acids: CASSFGGFSYGYTF.

This chain's CDR3 is CASSPSGSTETQYF. The CDR3 region has the DNA TGTGCCAGCAGCCCGAGCGGGAGTACCGAGACCCAGTACTTC. This chain connects TRBV27 to TRBJ2-5; 8 bases line up with TRBD2. Trimming removed 6 bases from V and 5 bases from J; junction bases left unmatched: 8. The CDR3 extends over 14 amino acids. Germline V gene lookup returns CDR1 MNHEY and CDR2 SMNVEV (reference sequence).

The rearrangement links TRBV6-6 to TRBJ2-1; perhaps TRBD1 as D (5 bases). Germline lookup yields CDR1 MNHNY and CDR2 SVGAGI (reference sequence). Trimming stripped 5 bases from V and 8 bases from J, with 19 bases between. This CDR3 is built from 15 residues. CDR3 amino acids: CASSKGVSAGYEQFF. DNA of the CDR3: TGTGCCAGCAGTAAAGGAGTCTCCGCAGGGTATGAGCAGTTCTTC.

The chain combines TRBV9 with TRBJ1-1; D not certain. With 1 base removed from V and 1 base from J, the gap between germline ends came to 5 bases. This CDR3 has 13 residues. Per germline, CDR1 SGDLS and CDR2 YYNGEE. CDR3 sequence (DNA): TGTGCCAGCAGCGTACACAGGAACACTGAAGCTTTCTTT. Translated: CASSVHRNTEAFF.

The chain employs TRBV29-1 and TRBJ2-1, with TRBD1 matching over 10 bases. Germline CDR1 SQVTM, CDR2 ANQGSEA. There are 14 residues in the CDR3. V dropped 8 bases and J dropped 6; count of bases not matched to a gene: 10. CDR3 nucleotide sequence: TGCAGCCCTACCGGGACAGGGGTTTTCAATGAGCAGTTCTTC. It yields the protein CSPTGTGVFNEQFF.

The V gene is TRBV10-3, the J gene TRBJ2-1, with 10 bases fitting TRBD2. Germline-derived CDR1 and CDR2 are ENHRY and SYGVKD. This CDR3 is 16 amino acids long. V lost 7 bases, J lost 6 bases, and 12 bases stayed unmatched. The CDR3 DNA sequence: TGTGCCATCACCCAGACGGGACTAGCGAGTCCCAATGAGCAGTTCTTC. Translation: CAITQTGLASPNEQFF.

The V and J genes are TRBV11-1 and TRBJ2-7; 7 bases fit TRBD2. Unmatched junction bases numbered 7, after V lost 4 bases and J lost 1 base. Germline V CDR1 and CDR2: SGHAT, FQDESV (reference sequence). This CDR3 region has 15 residues. CDR3 coding DNA: TGTGCCAGCAGCTCCCAAGGGACTATATCCTACGAGCAGTACTTC. Its translation: CASSSQGTISYEQYF.

The genes are TRBV5-6 and TRBJ2-1; TRBD2 agrees at 8 bases. The trim removed 4 bases at V and 3 bases at J, leaving 6 bases unmatched. Germline CDR1 SGHDT, CDR2 YYEEEE. The CDR3 has 15 residues. The CDR3 protein is CASSDLTSGYNEQFF. The CDR3 nucleotides read TGTGCCAGCAGCGATCTAACTAGCGGCTACAATGAGCAGTTCTTC.

The V gene is TRBV19, the J gene TRBJ2-1; TRBD2 matches at 14 bases. V was pared by 4 bases and J by 5 bases, with 7 bases of the junction left unmatched. The CDR3 runs to 17 residues. CDR1 and CDR2 from the germline V gene are LNHDA and SQIVND (reference sequence). The CDR3: CASSSGTSGSFNNEQFF. CDR3 DNA: TGTGCCAGTAGTAGCGGGACTAGCGGGAGTTTTAACAATGAGCAGTTCTTC.

The gene calls are TRBV5-4 and TRBJ2-5; tentative D call: TRBD1 (6 bases). The ends were cut back, 4 bases at V and 2 bases at J, with 15 bases in the middle. Germline values: CDR1 SGHNT, CDR2 YYREEE (reference sequence). This CDR3 has 15 amino acids. The CDR3 region has the DNA TGTGCCAGCAGCCGTAATCAGGGGCTACAAGAGACCCAGTACTTC. Protein: CASSRNQGLQETQYF. Full variable domain (missing parts from reference TRBV5-4 and TRBJ2-5): ETGVTQSPTHLIKTRGQQVTLRCSSQSGHNTVSWYQQALGQGPQFIFQYYREEENGRGNFPPRFSGLQFPNYSSELNVNALELDDSALYLCASSRNQGLQETQYFGPGTRLLVL.

The CDR3 nucleotides are TGTGCCACCAGCAGAGATGGGGGGGCCGAAGCTTTCTTT. Its protein product is CATSRDGGAEAFF. V gene TRBV15 combines with J gene TRBJ1-1, with D maybe TRBD1 (6 bases). In germline, CDR1 is LNHNV, CDR2 YYDKDF (reference sequence). The CDR3 runs to 13 residues. The V end was cut by 0 bases, the J end by 8 bases, with 10 bases between.

The V gene is TRBV4-1, the J gene TRBJ2-7; 7 bases are a match to TRBD1. After removal of 1 base from V and 5 bases from J, the junction contained 5 bases not matched to a gene. CDR1 MGHRA and CDR2 YSYEKL come from the germline V gene. This CDR3 region has 14 residues. The CDR3: CASSQGTGGNEQYF. The CDR3 nucleotides are TGCGCCAGCAGCCAAGGGACAGGTGGTAACGAGCAGTACTTC.

V usage is TRBV4-1 and J usage is TRBJ2-2; no clear D gene. This CDR3 comprises 13 residues. CDR1 and CDR2 from the germline V gene are MGHRA and YSYEKL. V was trimmed by 0 bases and J by 4 bases, leaving 3 bases between them. The CDR3 sequence is CASSQDSTGELFF. Written as DNA, the CDR3 is TGCGCCAGCAGCCAAGACAGCACCGGGGAGCTGTTTTTT.

This chain's CDR3 is CASSLAGGGIGGSTYEQYF. The CDR3 nucleotides read TGCGCCAGCAGCTTGGCAGGGGGCGGGATTGGCGGGAGCACCTACGAGCAGTACTTC. V usage is TRBV5-1 and J usage is TRBJ2-7; tentatively, D is TRBD1 (8 bases). CDR1 and CDR2 from the germline V gene are SGHRS and YFSETQ. The CDR3 consists of 19 residues. The V end lost 0 bases, the J end lost 2 bases, and 24 bases lay between the germline ends.

The rearrangement uses TRBV4-1 and TRBJ1-1; a weak D match, TRBD1 (5 bases). CDR1 and CDR2 (germline): MGHRA, YSYEKL. Trimming took 9 bases from V and 1 from J, leaving 9 bases between them. The length of the CDR3 is 12 residues. Here the CDR3 DNA reads TGCGCCAGGCGGGACGGGAACACTGAAGCTTTCTTT. Translation gives CARRDGNTEAFF.